The 6 T cell receptor beta chains below all came from one sample that was sequenced in a study of beta chain features in type 1 diabetes. The isolated RNA, all of it, was reverse transcribed, so expressed TCRB transcripts were what got sequenced. Sequencing was performed with immunoSEQ multiplex PCR; in TCRdb, only in-frame clones are kept and a portion is missing. Here the sample spans under 400,000 clones, around 19% being singletons. Source material: naive CD4+ T cells from blood. These receptors all come from a woman between 18 and 29 years old in good health.

This clone was observed a few times. As DNA, the CDR3 is TGTGCCAGCAGCTTAGTGAGTGGCGGAGAGACCCAGTACTTC. Translating it yields CASSLVSGGETQYF. V usage is TRBV11-2 and J usage is TRBJ2-5; D gene unclear. This CDR3 comprises 14 residues. Germline CDR1 and CDR2: SGHAT and FQNNGV. The germline V and J ends were trimmed by 1 base and 4 bases, with 10 bases remaining between them.

This clone was counted only a few times. The chain uses TRBV5-1 and TRBJ2-3; 8 bases are a match to TRBD2. This CDR3 comprises 15 residues. Germline trimming cut 1 base from V and 4 bases from J; bases unmatched to any gene: 5. In germline, CDR1 is SGHRS, CDR2 YFSETQ. The DNA for the CDR3 is TGCGCCAGCAGCTTGCCTAGCGGGCGGGCAGATACGCAGTATTTT. It specifies CASSLPSGRADTQYF. The complete variable domain, with remaining parts taken from reference TRBV5-1 and TRBJ2-3, reads KAGVTQTPRYLIKTRGQQVTLSCSPISGHRSVSWYQQTPGQGLQFLFEYFSETQRNKGNFPGRFSGRQFSNSRSEMNVSTLELGDSALYLCASSLPSGRADTQYFGPGTRLTVL.

The sample holds a few counts of this clone. This chain connects TRBV5-4 to TRBJ1-2; D is undetermined. V was trimmed by 1 base and J by 5 bases, leaving 15 bases between them. CDR1 is SGHNT, CDR2 YYREEE, per germline (reference sequence). The CDR3 loop spans 15 amino acids. The CDR3 nucleotides are TGTGCCAGCAGCTTGACTAGCCAGATGAGATATGGCTACACCTTC. Amino acids: CASSLTSQMRYGYTF.

The V gene is TRBV6-4, the J gene TRBJ1-6, with TRBD1 as a possible D gene (6 bases). The germline CDR1 and CDR2 sequences are MRHNA and SNTAGT. V was pared by 5 bases and J by 4 bases, with 9 bases between. The CDR3 has 14 residues. Here the CDR3 DNA reads TGTGCCAGCAGTCCGGACAGTTATAATTCACCCCTCCACTTT. Amino acids: CASSPDSYNSPLHF.

This clone has more than one count but fewer than ten. The rearrangement joins TRBV5-1 to TRBJ2-5, with a possible D match to TRBD2 (6 bases). This CDR3 has 13 amino acids. Trimming took off 4 bases at V and 3 bases at J, with 10 bases between the two ends. Looked up from germline, CDR1 is SGHRS and CDR2 is YFSETQ. The CDR3 DNA is TGCGCCAGCAGCGGGGGGTCTGAAGAGACCCAGTACTTC. It translates to CASSGGSEETQYF.

The chain joins TRBV5-1 to TRBJ2-3, with 9 positions matching TRBD2. V shed 4 bases and J 0 bases; nucleotides not matched to a gene: 18. Germline V lookup: CDR1 SGHRS, CDR2 YFSETQ. The length of the CDR3 is 20 residues. The CDR3 here is CASSLTFTREGVRSTDTQYF. The CDR3 DNA follows: TGCGCCAGCAGCCTAACCTTCACGCGGGAGGGCGTTAGAAGCACAGATACGCAGTATTTT.